Detailed here is one TCR beta chain. This sample is part of a study of OX40 agonist ivuxolimab in advanced cancers. Study summary: Subjects had a mean age of about 65 years, with a range of roughly 23 to 80; more than 75% were male.

In germline, CDR1 is SGHDT, CDR2 YYEEEE. Trimming cost V 4 bases and J 6 bases, with 12 bases left between them. The CDR3 consists of 13 residues. Sequencing was performed with immunoSEQ multiplex PCR; in TCRdb, only in-frame clones are kept and a portion is missing. This sample yields tens of thousands of clones, of which about 87% are seen a single time; around 7.5% belongs to the top ten. The V gene is TRBV5-6, the J gene TRBJ2-3; unclear D gene. The clonotype originates from an adult with an advanced solid tumor such as melanoma, head and neck, liver or kidney cancer. The specimen comprised CD4+ or CD8+ T cells sorted from blood, sampled in a trial of the OX40 agonist ivuxolimab. The CDR3 is CASSPVLTDTQYF. The CDR3 DNA reads as TGTGCCAGCAGCCCTGTATTAACGGATACGCAGTATTTT.